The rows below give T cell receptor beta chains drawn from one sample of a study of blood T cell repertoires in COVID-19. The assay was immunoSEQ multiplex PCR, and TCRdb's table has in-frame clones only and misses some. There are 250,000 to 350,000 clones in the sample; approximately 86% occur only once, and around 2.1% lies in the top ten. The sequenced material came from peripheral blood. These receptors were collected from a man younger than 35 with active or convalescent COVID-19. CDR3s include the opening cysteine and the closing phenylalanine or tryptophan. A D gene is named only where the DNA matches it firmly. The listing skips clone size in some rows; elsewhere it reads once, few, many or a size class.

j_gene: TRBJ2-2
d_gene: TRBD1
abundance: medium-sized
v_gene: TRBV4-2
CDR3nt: TGTGCCAGCAGCCAAGAGACAGGGACCCCCGGGGAGCTGTTTTTT
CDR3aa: CASSQETGTPGELFF

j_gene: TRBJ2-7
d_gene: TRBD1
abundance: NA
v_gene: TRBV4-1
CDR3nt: TGCGCCAGCAGCCGCCGACAGGGTGGCGACGAGCAGTACTTC
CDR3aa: CASSRRQGGDEQYF

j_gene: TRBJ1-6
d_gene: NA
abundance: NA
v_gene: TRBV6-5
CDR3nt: TGTGCCGGCCGCCGGGACAACCATTCACCCCTCCACTTT
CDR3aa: CAGRRDNHSPLHF

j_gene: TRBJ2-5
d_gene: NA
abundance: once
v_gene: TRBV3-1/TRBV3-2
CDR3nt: TGTGCCAGCAGCGAACTAGGGAAGTACTTC
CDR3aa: CASSELGKYF

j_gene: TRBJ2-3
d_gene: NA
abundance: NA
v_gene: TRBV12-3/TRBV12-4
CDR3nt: TGTGCCAGCAGTTTGTTGGCGGCAGATACGCAGTATTTT
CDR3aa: CASSLLAADTQYF

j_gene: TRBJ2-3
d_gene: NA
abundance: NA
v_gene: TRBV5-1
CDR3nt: TGCGCCAGCAGCTTGCAGGCGCGGGACACAGATACGCAGTATTTT
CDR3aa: CASSLQARDTDTQYF

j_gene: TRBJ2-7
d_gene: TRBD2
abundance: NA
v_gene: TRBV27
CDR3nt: TGTGCCAGCAGTCCCGGGACTAGCGGGATCAACGAGCAGTACTTC
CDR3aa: CASSPGTSGINEQYF

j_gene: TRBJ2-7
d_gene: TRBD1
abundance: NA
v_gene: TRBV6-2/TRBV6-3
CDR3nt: TGTGCCAGCAGCCTGGTACAGGGGTCCTACGAGCAGTACTTC
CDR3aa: CASSLVQGSYEQYF

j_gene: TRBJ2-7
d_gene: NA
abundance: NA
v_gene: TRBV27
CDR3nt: TGTGCCAGCAGTTTCGACAAACTCTCCTACGAGCAGTACTTC
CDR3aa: CASSFDKLSYEQYF

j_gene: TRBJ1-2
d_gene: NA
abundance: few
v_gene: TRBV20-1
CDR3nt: TGCAGTGCTAGCTCTGGCTTAGGCTACACCTTC
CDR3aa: CSASSGLGYTF

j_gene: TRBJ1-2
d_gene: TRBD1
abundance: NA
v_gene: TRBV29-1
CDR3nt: TGCAGCGTTCGGACAGGGGATGGCTACACCTTC
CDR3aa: CSVRTGDGYTF

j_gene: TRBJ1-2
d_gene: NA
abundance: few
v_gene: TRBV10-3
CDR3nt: TGTGCCATCAGAACGACAGACTATGGCTACACCTTC
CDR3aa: CAIRTTDYGYTF

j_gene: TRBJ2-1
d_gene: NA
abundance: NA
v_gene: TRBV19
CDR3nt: TGTGCCACCAAGAGTCAGGGTCTCTCCGATGAGCAGTTCTTC
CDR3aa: CATKSQGLSDEQFF

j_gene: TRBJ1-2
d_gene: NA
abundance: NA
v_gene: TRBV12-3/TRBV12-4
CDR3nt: TGTGCCAGCAGCCACAGGGATATTGGCTACACCTTC
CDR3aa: CASSHRDIGYTF

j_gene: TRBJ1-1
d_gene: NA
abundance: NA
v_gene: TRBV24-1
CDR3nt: TGTGCCACCAGTGACTTAACAAAGTCGGCGGGGGGTTTCTTT
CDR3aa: CATSDLTKSAGGFF

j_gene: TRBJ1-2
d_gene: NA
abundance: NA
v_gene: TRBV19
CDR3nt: TGTGCCAGTAGTATGGCCCCACGGAGAAACTATGGCTACACCTTC
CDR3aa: CASSMAPRRNYGYTF

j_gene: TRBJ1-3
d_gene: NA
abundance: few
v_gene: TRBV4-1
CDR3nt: TGCGCCAGCAGCCAAGATGGGAACAGGGCTCGAAACACCATATATTTT
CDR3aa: CASSQDGNRARNTIYF

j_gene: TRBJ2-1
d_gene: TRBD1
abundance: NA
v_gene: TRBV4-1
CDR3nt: TGCGCCAGCAGCCAAGTGGGACAGCCAGGCGATGAGCAGTTCTTC
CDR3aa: CASSQVGQPGDEQFF

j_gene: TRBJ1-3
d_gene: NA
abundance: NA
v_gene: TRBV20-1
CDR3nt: TGCAGTGCTTGGACAGGAAACACCATATATTTT
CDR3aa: CSAWTGNTIYF

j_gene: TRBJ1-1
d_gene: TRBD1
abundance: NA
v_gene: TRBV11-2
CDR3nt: TGTGCCAGCAGCCCGGGCTCAGGGGGCAGTCACACTGAAGCTTTCTTT
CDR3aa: CASSPGSGGSHTEAFF

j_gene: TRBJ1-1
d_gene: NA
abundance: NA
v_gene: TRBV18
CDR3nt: TGTGCCAGCTCACCTCGGACAGCCAACACTGAAGCTTTCTTT
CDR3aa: CASSPRTANTEAFF

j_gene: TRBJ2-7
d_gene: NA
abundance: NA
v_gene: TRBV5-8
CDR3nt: TGTGCCAGCAGCTTGTCAGAGGTGACCTACGAGCAGTACTTC
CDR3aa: CASSLSEVTYEQYF

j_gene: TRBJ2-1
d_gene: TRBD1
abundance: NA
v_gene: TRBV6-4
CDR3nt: TGTGCCAGCAGCCGGGACAGGGGTTACAATGAGCAGTTCTTC
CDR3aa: CASSRDRGYNEQFF

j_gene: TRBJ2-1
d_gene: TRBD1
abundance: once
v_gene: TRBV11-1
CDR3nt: TGTGCCAGCAGGGGGACAGGGATGAGCAATGAGCAGTTCTTC
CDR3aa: CASRGTGMSNEQFF

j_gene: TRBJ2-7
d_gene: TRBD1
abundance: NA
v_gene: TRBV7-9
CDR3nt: TGTGCCAGCAGCCCTCGGACAGGGGCGTCCTCCGAGCAGTACTTC
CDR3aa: CASSPRTGASSEQYF

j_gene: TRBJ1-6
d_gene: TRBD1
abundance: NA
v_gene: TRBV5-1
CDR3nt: TGCGCCAGCAGGCCCGGGACAGGGAATTCACCCCTCCACTTT
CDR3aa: CASRPGTGNSPLHF

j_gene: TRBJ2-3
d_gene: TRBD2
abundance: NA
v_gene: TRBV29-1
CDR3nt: TGCAGCGTGACAACCGGGACTAGCAAGGATACGCAGTATTTT
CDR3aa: CSVTTGTSKDTQYF

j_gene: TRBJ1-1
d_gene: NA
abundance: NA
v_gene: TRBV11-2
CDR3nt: TGTGCCAGCAGCTTAGGGGACGTGGGGGGAGCTTTCTTT
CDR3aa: CASSLGDVGGAFF

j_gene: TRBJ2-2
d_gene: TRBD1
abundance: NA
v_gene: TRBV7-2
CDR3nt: TGTGCCAGCAGCTTAGCGCAACAGGGGATCTTACCGGCGGAGCTGTTTTTT
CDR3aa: CASSLAQQGILPAELFF

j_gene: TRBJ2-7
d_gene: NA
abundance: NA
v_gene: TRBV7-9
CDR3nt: TGTGCCAGCAGCCAAGTTAGTGGCAGGTCTATCGAGCAGTACTTC
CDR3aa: CASSQVSGRSIEQYF

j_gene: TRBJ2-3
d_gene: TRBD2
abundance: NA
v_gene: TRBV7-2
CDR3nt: TGTGCCAGCAGTCCTAATAGCGGGGGAAGCACAGATACGCAGTATTTT
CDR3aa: CASSPNSGGSTDTQYF

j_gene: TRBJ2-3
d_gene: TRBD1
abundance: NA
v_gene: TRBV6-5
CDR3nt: TGTGCCACGTGGGGGACAGTGTCTACAGATACGCAGTATTTT
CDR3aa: CATWGTVSTDTQYF

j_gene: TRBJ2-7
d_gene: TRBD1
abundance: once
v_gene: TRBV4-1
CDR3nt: TGCGCCAGCAGCCGAGGTCCCCGGGACAGGGAAGACGAGCAGTACTTC
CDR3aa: CASSRGPRDREDEQYF

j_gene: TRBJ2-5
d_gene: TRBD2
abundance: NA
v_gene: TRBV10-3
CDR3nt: TGTGCCATCAGTGAAAGGATGTCTAGCGGGCTTAATGAGACCCAGTACTTC
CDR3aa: CAISERMSSGLNETQYF

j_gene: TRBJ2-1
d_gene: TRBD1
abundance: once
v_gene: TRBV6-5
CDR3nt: TGTGCCAGCAGCCGAAACGCTGACAGGGGCAATGAGCAGTTCTTC
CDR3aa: CASSRNADRGNEQFF

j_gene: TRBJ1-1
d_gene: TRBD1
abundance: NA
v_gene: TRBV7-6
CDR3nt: TGTGCCAGCAGCTTAACTGCAGGGGGGACTGAAGCTTTCTTT
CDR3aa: CASSLTAGGTEAFF

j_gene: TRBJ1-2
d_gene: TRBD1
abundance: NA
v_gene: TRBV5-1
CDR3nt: TGCGCCAGCAGCAGCAGGGGCCAGGGGGTCTATGGCTACACCTTC
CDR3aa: CASSSRGQGVYGYTF

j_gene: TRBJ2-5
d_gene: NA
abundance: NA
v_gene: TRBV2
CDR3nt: TGTGCCAGCAGTGAGAGGCGTAAAGAGACCCAGTACTTC
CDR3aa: CASSERRKETQYF

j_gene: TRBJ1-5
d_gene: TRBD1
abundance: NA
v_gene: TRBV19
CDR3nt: TGTGCCAGTAGTCCTAGACAGGGTAGCAATCAGCCCCAGCATTTT
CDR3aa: CASSPRQGSNQPQHF

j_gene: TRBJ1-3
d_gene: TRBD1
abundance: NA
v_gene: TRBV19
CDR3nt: TGTGCCAGTAGTATCGCGACAGGGATTTTCTCTGGAAACACCATATATTTT
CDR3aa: CASSIATGIFSGNTIYF

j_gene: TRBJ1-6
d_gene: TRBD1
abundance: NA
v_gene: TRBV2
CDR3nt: TGTGCCAGCACCGACGAGGGGGCTGGCTATAATTCACCCCTCCACTTT
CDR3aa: CASTDEGAGYNSPLHF

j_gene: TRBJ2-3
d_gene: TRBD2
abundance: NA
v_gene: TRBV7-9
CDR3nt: TGTGCCAGCAAATCGGGGGAGGGAATAGGACTGGCGCAGTATTTT
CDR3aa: CASKSGEGIGLAQYF

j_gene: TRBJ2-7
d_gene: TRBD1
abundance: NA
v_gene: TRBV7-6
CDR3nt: TGTGCCAGCAGCTTAGTCCCGGGACAGGGTTCCTACGAGCAGTACTTC
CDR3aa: CASSLVPGQGSYEQYF

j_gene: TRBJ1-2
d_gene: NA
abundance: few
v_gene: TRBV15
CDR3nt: TGTGCCACCAGCAGAGAGGGTGCGGGACTGTATGGCTACACCTTC
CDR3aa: CATSREGAGLYGYTF

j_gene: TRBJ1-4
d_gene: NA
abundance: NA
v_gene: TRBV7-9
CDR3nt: TGTGCCAGCAGCTCCTCGGTTCGTGGCAGGGGAACTGAAAAACTGTTTTTT
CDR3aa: CASSSSVRGRGTEKLFF

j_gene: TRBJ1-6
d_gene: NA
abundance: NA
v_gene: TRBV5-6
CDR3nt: TGTGCCAGCAGCTTGGGTTTTGGAGGGGTGTCCCTCCACTTT
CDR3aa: CASSLGFGGVSLHF

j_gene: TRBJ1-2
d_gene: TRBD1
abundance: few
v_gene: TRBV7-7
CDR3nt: TGTGCCAGCAGTCTTACTTCAGGGGGCCTAAGCTATGGCTACACCTTC
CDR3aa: CASSLTSGGLSYGYTF

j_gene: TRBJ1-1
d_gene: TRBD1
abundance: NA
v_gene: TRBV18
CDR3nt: TGTGCCAGCTCACCAAGCAGACAGGGGAGGGTCACTGAAGCTTTCTTT
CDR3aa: CASSPSRQGRVTEAFF

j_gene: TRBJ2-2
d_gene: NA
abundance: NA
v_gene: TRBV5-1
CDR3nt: TGCGCCAGCAGCTGGACAGGGGAGCTGTTTTTT
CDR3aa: CASSWTGELFF

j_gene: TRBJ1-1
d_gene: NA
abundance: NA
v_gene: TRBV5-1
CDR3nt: TGCGCCAGCAGCTTGTCTCCCGCAGGGACTGAAGCTTTCTTT
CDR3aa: CASSLSPAGTEAFF

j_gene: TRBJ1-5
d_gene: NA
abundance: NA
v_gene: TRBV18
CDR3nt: TGTGCCAGCTCACCCGACAGGAATCGGGATCAGCCCCAGCATTTT
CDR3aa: CASSPDRNRDQPQHF

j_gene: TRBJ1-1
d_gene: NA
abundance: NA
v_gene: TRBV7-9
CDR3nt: TGTGCCAGCAGACAACAGGGTTCTAACACTGAAGCTTTCTTT
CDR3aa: CASRQQGSNTEAFF